This entry lists 19 T cell receptor beta chains sequenced from one sample in a study of blood T cell repertoires in COVID-19. TCRdb's table, derived via immunoSEQ multiplex PCR, lists solely in-frame clones and lacks some. This sample carries around 100,000 clones, just under 85% of them seen once, and the ten largest clones take about 9.9%. Specimen: peripheral blood. These receptors came from a middle-aged man with active or convalescent COVID-19.

The rearrangement joins TRBV7-6 to TRBJ2-3, with 13 bases lining up with TRBD2. Germline V gene data show CDR1 as SGHVS and CDR2 as FNYEAQ. Trimming took 2 bases from V and 1 from J; bases not matched to a gene: 9. The CDR3 spans 19 residues. The chain's CDR3 is CASSLQSTSGGRGTDTQYF. CDR3 in DNA: TGTGCCAGCAGCTTACAGTCGACTAGCGGGGGGCGGGGCACAGATACGCAGTATTTT.

This chain joins TRBV2 and TRBJ1-3; possible D gene TRBD1, 6 bases. The germline V and J ends were trimmed by 6 bases and 2 bases, with 14 bases remaining between them. Per germline, CDR1 SNHLY and CDR2 FYNNEI. The CDR3 is 15 residues long. The CDR3 sequence: CASRDQGRPGNTIYF. Written as DNA, the CDR3 is TGTGCCAGCAGGGATCAGGGGCGGCCTGGAAACACCATATATTTT.

The table lists this clone with a count of one. The chain recombines TRBV3-1 (or the pseudogene TRBV3-2) with TRBJ2-5; tentatively, D is TRBD1 (6 bases). Germline V lookup: CDR1 LGHDT, CDR2 YNNKEL (reference sequence). V was shortened by 4 bases and J by 5 bases, with 17 bases between the two germline ends. CDR3 length equals 15 residues. CDR3 sequence reads: CASSLQEGGRETQYF. The CDR3 DNA reads as TGTGCCAGCAGCCTCCAGGAAGGGGGACGGGAGACCCAGTACTTC.

The V and J genes are TRBV7-9 and TRBJ1-1; D not certain. The germline V and J ends were trimmed by 3 bases and 1 base, with 18 bases remaining between them. Per the germline V gene, CDR1 is SEHNR and CDR2 is FQNEAQ (reference sequence). The CDR3 runs to 17 residues. The CDR3 region is CASSLSGYGYKNTEAFF. The CDR3 region has the DNA TGTGCCAGCAGCTTGTCCGGGTATGGCTATAAGAACACTGAAGCTTTCTTT.

The chain recombines TRBV25-1 with TRBJ2-5, with TRBD2 identical over 8 bases. Germline V gene data show CDR1 as MGHDK and CDR2 as SYGVNS. Trimming at V came to 6 bases and at J to 0 bases, leaving 15 bases not matched to a gene. This CDR3 spans 18 amino acids. The CDR3 coding sequence is TGTGCCAGCAGATCACTAGGGGTAGCGGGGTCGTACCAAGAGACCCAGTACTTC. It yields the protein CASRSLGVAGSYQETQYF.

The V and J genes are TRBV5-4 and TRBJ2-7, with D possibly matching TRBD2 (6 bases). Trimming removed 0 bases from V and 3 bases from J, with 10 bases in between. The CDR3 length is 14 residues. Germline values: CDR1 SGHNT, CDR2 YYREEE (reference sequence). This CDR3 reads CASSLDGGLYEQYF. The CDR3 bases are TGTGCCAGCAGCTTGGACGGGGGACTCTACGAGCAGTACTTC.

This chain links TRBV5-4 with TRBJ1-2, with 7 bases matching TRBD1. Germline V gene sequence: CDR1 SGHNT, CDR2 YYREEE (reference sequence). V was clipped by 0 bases and J by 1 base; unmatched bases: 3. The CDR3 has 15 residues. CDR3: CASSLAQGINYGYTF. CDR3 nucleotides: TGTGCCAGCAGCTTGGCACAGGGGATTAACTATGGCTACACCTTC.

The V call is TRBV19, the J call TRBJ2-5; D is ambiguous. Trimming took 3 bases from V and 4 from J, leaving 9 bases between them. The CDR3 spans 13 residues. Germline assignment: CDR1 LNHDA and CDR2 SQIVND (reference sequence). CDR3 loop: CASSIVLSETQYF. The CDR3 bases are TGTGCCAGTAGTATCGTCCTATCAGAGACCCAGTACTTC.

The V gene is TRBV6-6, the J gene TRBJ2-4, with 8 bases aligning to TRBD2. The CDR3 loop spans 17 amino acids. Germline V gives CDR1 MNHNY, CDR2 SVGAGI (reference sequence). J gave up 0 bases and V 5 bases, and 9 bases lay outside the gene matches. The CDR3 bases are TGTGCCAGCAGTCCAAGCGCGGGGGGCCTAGCCAAAAACATTCAGTACTTC. Residues: CASSPSAGGLAKNIQYF.

The chain links TRBV5-4 to TRBJ1-1; no clear D gene. The CDR3 extends over 14 amino acids. Deletions cut 2 bases from V and 0 bases from J, with 8 bases between. The germline gives CDR1 SGHNT, CDR2 YYREEE (reference sequence). The CDR3: CASSFGQLNTEAFF. The CDR3 coding sequence is TGTGCCAGCAGCTTTGGGCAGCTGAACACTGAAGCTTTCTTT. The full variable domain, with the rest looked up from reference TRBV5-4 and TRBJ1-1, is ETGVTQSPTHLIKTRGQQVTLRCSSQSGHNTVSWYQQALGQGPQFIFQYYREEENGRGNFPPRFSGLQFPNYSSELNVNALELDDSALYLCASSFGQLNTEAFFGQGTRLTVV.

V usage is TRBV2 and J usage is TRBJ2-3; D gene unclear. The V end lost 5 bases, the J end lost 2 bases, and 8 bases lay between the germline ends. The CDR3 length is 13 residues. In germline, CDR1 is SNHLY, CDR2 FYNNEI. CDR3 amino acids: CASSKINTDTQYF. Written as DNA, the CDR3 is TGTGCCAGCAGTAAAATTAACACAGATACGCAGTATTTT.

The chain combines TRBV7-2 with TRBJ2-1; the match to TRBD1 covers 12 bases. The length of the CDR3 is 15 residues. V shed 5 bases, J shed 8 bases, and the junction held 7 bases outside the gene matches. Germline CDR1 is SGHTA and CDR2 is FQGNSA. The CDR3 coding sequence is TGTGCCAGCAGCCAGGGACAGGGGGCAGGCCATGAGCAGTTCTTC. This sequence encodes CASSQGQGAGHEQFF.

The chain couples TRBV11-3 to TRBJ2-1; 8 bases line up with TRBD2. CDR1 is SGHNT and CDR2 is YENEEA in the germline V gene. Trimming took 1 base from V and 9 from J; bases not matched to a gene: 5. The CDR3 is 14 residues long. This CDR3 reads CASSLAGGPIEQFF. The CDR3 DNA reads TGTGCCAGCAGCTTAGCGGGGGGGCCTATTGAGCAGTTCTTC.

V is TRBV10-3 and J is TRBJ1-4; 7 nucleotides line up with TRBD1. The CDR3 spans 13 residues. Losses at the gene ends were 6 bases for V and 8 bases for J; bases not matched to a gene: 6. Germline CDR1 ENHRY, CDR2 SYGVKD. The CDR3 here is CAIRRGLNEKLFF. The CDR3 DNA is TGTGCCATCAGAAGGGGGCTCAACGAAAAACTGTTTTTT.

The chain carries TRBV30 and TRBJ1-2; D gene uncertain. Trimming took 2 bases from V and 5 from J, leaving 12 bases between them. The CDR3 totals 13 residues. Germline-derived CDR1 and CDR2 are GTSNPN and SVGIG (reference sequence). CDR3 loop: CAWSHGGRYGYTF. CDR3 sequence (DNA): TGTGCCTGGAGTCATGGAGGGCGTTATGGCTACACCTTC.

The chain joins TRBV12-3 or TRBV12-4 to TRBJ2-5; the D is unclear. This CDR3 region has 13 residues. V lost 6 bases and J 4 bases, leaving 12 bases between the germline ends. The CDR3 here is CASRRRGRETQYF. The DNA for the CDR3 is TGTGCCAGCAGGCGTAGAGGTCGAGAGACCCAGTACTTC.

V usage is TRBV19 and J usage is TRBJ1-4; no clear D. The CDR3 has 14 residues. Trimming took 6 bases from V and 0 from J, leaving 8 bases between them. Germline V gene sequence: CDR1 LNHDA, CDR2 SQIVND (reference sequence). The CDR3 coding sequence is TGTGCCAGTAGATGGGCCGCAACTAATGAAAAACTGTTTTTT. This gives the protein CASRWAATNEKLFF.

The chain employs TRBV18 and TRBJ2-7; TRBD2 agrees at 7 bases. Germline V lookup: CDR1 KGHSH, CDR2 LQKENI. The CDR3 is made up of 13 amino acids. V dropped 2 bases and J dropped 7; count of bases not matched to a gene: 5. CDR3 nucleotides: TGTGCCAGCTCACCATACCGGGAGGAAGAGCAGTACTTC. Its protein is CASSPYREEEQYF.

This clone was picked up one time. This sequence joins TRBV10-3 and TRBJ1-2; 7 positions match TRBD1. Germline V gives CDR1 ENHRY, CDR2 SYGVKD. The CDR3 covers 13 residues. V lost 5 bases, J lost 5 bases, and 5 bases stayed unmatched. The CDR3 is CAISQGDLYGYTF. CDR3 in DNA: TGTGCCATCAGTCAGGGGGACTTGTATGGCTACACCTTC.